Shown below are 4 T cell receptor beta chains from a single sample sequenced in a study of control samples from healthy donors and cancer patients. Libraries were prepared by immunoSEQ multiplex PCR; TCRdb keeps only in-frame clonotypes and omits some of them. This sample has about 85,000 clones; 90% occur once, and the top ten carry about 4%. The sequenced sample was blood. These TCRs come from a woman aged 18-29 years in good health.

The CDR3 sequence: CAWSPTPRDRKKNRPNLAKNIQYF. The CDR3 DNA follows: TGTGCCTGGAGTCCGACCCCCCGGGACCGAAAAAAGAACAGACCAAATCTAGCCAAAAACATTCAGTACTTC. This sequence joins TRBV30 and TRBJ2-4; the D gene could be TRBD1 or TRBD2 (5 bases each). Trimming took 2 bases from V and 0 from J, leaving 38 bases between them. The CDR3 consists of 24 residues. Per germline, CDR1 GTSNPN and CDR2 SVGIG (reference sequence).

The rearrangement uses TRBV11-2 and TRBJ1-4, with D uncertain. V lost 3 bases to trimming and J lost 1 base, with 3 bases between them. The germline gives CDR1 SGHAT, CDR2 FQNNGV. The CDR3 sequence is 13 residues long. The CDR3 DNA follows: TGTGCCAGCAGCTTCTTAACTAATGAAAAACTGTTTTTT. This gives the protein CASSFLTNEKLFF. Drawing the rest from reference TRBV11-2 and TRBJ1-4, the complete variable domain is EAGVAQSPRYKIIEKRQSVAFWCNPISGHATLYWYQQILGQGPKLLIQFQNNGVVDDSQLPKDRFSAERLKGVDSTLKIQPAKLEDSAVYLCASSFLTNEKLFFGSGTQLSVL.

The CDR3: CASSQAVEERGGRGTQYF. The CDR3 DNA is TGTGCCAGCAGCCAAGCGGTCGAGGAGCGGGGGGGCCGGGGGACCCAGTACTTC. This chain links TRBV3-1 (or the pseudogene TRBV3-2) with TRBJ2-5, with 10 bases matching TRBD2. CDR3 length equals 18 residues. V lost 1 base to trimming and J lost 7 bases; unmatched junction nucleotides: 15. Germline V gene data show CDR1 as LGHDT and CDR2 as YNNKEL (reference sequence).

V is TRBV12-1 and J is TRBJ2-5; TRBD2 is the table's D call and was not checked against the DNA. TRBV12-1 constitutes a pseudogene. This CDR3 comprises 21 residues. The CDR3 region has the DNA TGTGCCAGCAGCTTTGACCCTTTTTTAGCGGGGGGTACCAAAAACCAAGAGACCCAGTACTTC. Its translation: CASSFDPFLAGGTKNQETQYF.